This TCR beta chain was sequenced during a study of beta chain features in type 1 diabetes (dated by TCRdb to between 2018 and 2020). Regarding the study in general: Mean age, gender distribution, total cell number and subset yield did not differ between patients and healthy donors. Across all samples, around 99 million sorted cells were examined, and cell number per subset correlated strongly with RNA yield. Regulatory and stem cell-like memory subsets were obtained from only 8 patients and roughly 8 healthy donors, while naive and central memory subsets were obtained from all 30 or so donors. The study compared TCRB repertoires of sorted circulating CD4+ T cell subsets between recently diagnosed type 1 diabetes patients and matched healthy donors. Study-wide findings and limitations: Fewer insertions and more nucleotide deletions at VDJ recombination sites were observed in patients with type 1 diabetes, implying thymic rearrangement abnormalities. Because cDNA rather than genomic DNA was sequenced, highly expressing activated cells could have been over-represented, although no difference in activation and CD3 levels was found between groups. Because small numbers of individuals were included in the HLA sub-analyses, any influence of HLA type on TCRB rearrangement was left unresolved. In all four CD4+ subsets, TCRB CDR3 length was moderately but significantly shorter in type 1 diabetes patients. The naive, central memory and regulatory TCRB repertoires appeared to resemble one another more closely among patients than among healthy donors. PCR may preferentially amplify shorter templates, but because patient and control samples were amplified and corrected together, any resulting skew would affect both groups equally.

A single peripheral blood draw of around 0.11 L on average was collected from each donor into heparinised tubes. A BD FACSAria II was used to sort naive, central memory, regulatory and stem cell-like memory CD4+ T cells with a panel that included CD45RO, CCR7, CD25, CD127, CD95 and CD27. Every sorted population had a purity above 95%. Right away, PBMCs were isolated by Lymphoprep density gradient centrifugation and were stained directly, with no culture step. To minimize batch effects, samples were stained and sorted in pairs, one healthy donor with one patient per experiment. This clone came up a few times. The target of this receptor is not known. Per-nucleotide qualities are absent, and no much larger clonotype sits a single base away. The CDR3 measures 14 amino acids from cysteine to phenylalanine. Just CDR3 DNA is preserved here, 42 bases in frame from base 1. The CDR1 and CDR2 encoded by the germline V gene (reference sequence) are MNHEY and SMNVEV. At the junction V is shortened by 9 bases and J by 4 bases; bases outside the gene matches: 11.

The High Capacity cDNA Reverse Transcription Kit was used to reverse transcribe all of the isolated RNA, meaning that expressed TCRB transcripts were what got sequenced. Naive, central memory and regulatory T cell samples underwent deep immunoSEQ sequencing, averaging approximately 3.5 million total reads per sample. After sorted cells were lysed in RLT buffer, RNA was extracted with DNase-treated RNeasy Micro or Mini kits, with the choice depending on cell number. Each cell subset was processed separately to prevent cross-contamination, with patient and healthy donor samples processed together. The immunoSEQ multiplex PCR was used to amplify TCRB sequences from cDNA, generating 87-bp fragments that spanned the CDR3 region. Amplicons were sequenced on the Illumina HiSeq platform. Regarding the original processing steps: PCR bias was computationally corrected using synthetic template baselines, reads within Hamming distance 2 were collapsed, and singletons that could not be merged were discarded. Reads were aligned against IMGT so that V, D and J genes, CDR3 length and insertions or deletions at six rearrangement sites could be assigned. Within each subset, clonotype counts were normalized to sorted cell number, and only after that were true diversity and Gini coefficients computed with the tcR R package. The overlap coefficient, calculated on TCRB nucleotide sequences, was used to quantify repertoire sharing. TCRdb retrieved this table from immuneACCESS and kept in-frame rearrangements only. Not all clones are present; in checked studies, unresolved V genes account for under half, and no reason is known for the remainder. The DNA gave D and trimming, while V, J and clone size come from that table. In all, the sample holds 300,000 to 450,000 clones, and about 10% of those were seen once. The top ten hold around 0.66% of the sample.

The clonotype was recovered from a man aged 25 to 40 with type 1 diabetes. The source material was central memory CD4+ T cells from blood. Recombination linked TRBV27 to TRBJ2-7; the junction holds 8 bases that match TRBD1. In nucleotides, the sequence is TGTGCCAGAGTCACAGGGGGACCACTTTACGAGCAGTACTTC. It specifies CARVTGGPLYEQYF.